Sequencing of this TCR beta chain was carried out in a study of OX40 agonist ivuxolimab in advanced cancers. Looking at the study overall: The dose-escalation cohort had hepatocellular carcinoma, melanoma, renal cell or head and neck cancer. Participants could have had prior anti-PD-1, anti-PD-L1 or anti-CTLA-4 therapy, and more than 35% had some. Those enrolled were roughly 80% male, with a mean age of 60 years and ages from about 20 to 90.

Details on this clone: Its target is unknown.

Study-wide results and limits: At doses 0.1 to 3.0 mg/kg, CD4+ and CD8+ clones expanded.

V was clipped by 0 bases and J by 6 bases, with 21 bases between them. Germline loops: CDR1 GTSNPN, CDR2 SVGIG (reference sequence). The CDR3 totals 17 residues. Sequencing used immunoSEQ multiplex PCR; TCRdb keeps in-frame clones, though not all of them. Among about 77,000 clones, about 90% were seen once, and the ten largest hold over 2.5%. This TCR derives from an adult with an advanced solid tumor such as melanoma, head and neck, liver or kidney cancer. The chain has TRBV30 and TRBJ1-3; D remains unclear. The sample consisted of CD4+ or CD8+ T cells sorted from blood, taken in a trial of the OX40 agonist ivuxolimab. This chain's CDR3 is CAWSVSSRELKPNTIYF. The CDR3 DNA reads as TGTGCCTGGAGTGTAAGTAGCCGAGAACTCAAGCCAAACACCATATATTTT.